This TCR beta chain derives from a study of Graves' ophthalmopathy and Graves' hyperthyroidism. Study context: Peripheral blood was gathered at first diagnosis, ahead of any treatment whatsoever.

Amplification from RNA transcripts yielded the TCR beta CDR3 regions. The workflow started with a first-round RT-PCR run with HTBI primers and then moved on to a second-round multiplex PCR. TCRdb called the multiplex PCR reads again in MiXCR, with one record for every CDR3 protein. The sample lists just over 600,000 distinct CDR3 sequences, 22% occurring once. Someone took the PBMCs out of more than 9 ml of fresh peripheral blood. Germline lookup yields CDR1 DFQATT and CDR2 SNEGSKA (reference sequence). J gave up 2 bases and V 7 bases, and 11 bases lay outside the gene matches. The CDR3 runs to 15 residues.

The clonotype originates from a young woman with stable Graves' hyperthyroidism. Some clones in this sample may be carry-over from other donors' samples. Sequenced input: peripheral blood. This chain links TRBV20-1 with TRBJ2-7; TRBD2 aligns across 10 bases. The CDR3 loop is CSVSRGAGGPYEQYF. Written as DNA, the CDR3 is TGCAGTGTTTCCCGGGGAGCGGGAGGGCCCTACGAGCAGTACTTC.